These 21 T cell receptor beta chains share one sample of origin, sequenced in a study of cytomegalovirus exposure and HLA in healthy donors. The PCR was carried out with 60 Vbeta primers and 13 Jbeta primers. Generated by immunoSEQ multiplex PCR, the TCRdb table keeps only in-frame clones and is missing some. The sample has around 200,000 clones; 65% to 90% are singletons. Specimen: PBMCs. The receptors shown here come from a middle-aged man in good health and CMV-seropositive.

This clone came up once. This is likely a read error, given that the CDR3 carries no conserved phenylalanine or tryptophan at its end. The genes are TRBV15 and TRBJ2-7; 9 nucleotides agree with TRBD1. V was clipped by 3 bases and J by 3 bases; unmatched bases: 3. Germline V lookup: CDR1 LNHNV, CDR2 YYDKDF (reference sequence). The CDR3 totals 14 residues. The CDR3 nucleotides are TGTGCCACCAGCAGGGGACAGGGTAACTACGAGCAGTACCTC. It encodes CATSRGQGNYEQYL.

The chain couples TRBV5-1 to TRBJ1-1; D might be TRBD1 (6 bases). The CDR3 is 14 residues long. Per germline, CDR1 SGHRS and CDR2 YFSETQ. Trimming stripped 2 bases from V and 1 base from J, with 9 bases between. CDR3 nucleotides: TGCGCCAGCAGCTTTAAGGGACAGAACACTGAAGCTTTCTTT. It yields the protein CASSFKGQNTEAFF. Complete variable domain (other parts from reference TRBV5-1 and TRBJ1-1): KAGVTQTPRYLIKTRGQQVTLSCSPISGHRSVSWYQQTPGQGLQFLFEYFSETQRNKGNFPGRFSGRQFSNSRSEMNVSTLELGDSALYLCASSFKGQNTEAFFGQGTRLTVV.

This clone appeared a few times. The chain has TRBV5-1 and TRBJ2-7; 11 bases align to TRBD1. The V segment lost 0 bases and the J segment 6 bases; nucleotides outside the gene matches: 5. CDR1 and CDR2 (germline): SGHRS, YFSETQ. The CDR3 sequence is 15 residues long. CDR3 DNA: TGCGCCAGCAGCTTGGCCGGGACAGGGGGTCGCGAGCAGTACTTC. Translation: CASSLAGTGGREQYF.

CDR3 in amino acids: CASGLALAGGPQETQYF. The CDR3 nucleotides read TGTGCTAGTGGTTTGGCGTTGGCGGGGGGCCCCCAAGAGACCCAGTACTTC. This chain connects TRBV12-5 to TRBJ2-5; 8 bases line up with TRBD2. The CDR3 consists of 17 residues. Germline V gene lookup returns CDR1 LGHNT and CDR2 FRNRAP. The J segment lost 1 base and the V segment lost 1 base, leaving 8 bases of the junction unmatched.

The rearrangement joins TRBV6-1 to TRBJ2-7, with D possibly TRBD1 on 6 matching bases. Between the trimmed V and J ends, which lost 6 bases and 5 bases, there was a span of 20 bases. The CDR3 is made up of 15 amino acids. The V gene's germline CDR1 is MNHNS and CDR2 SASEGT. CDR3 region: CASSALPSTGNEQYF. CDR3 DNA: TGTGCCAGCAGCGCCCTGCCGAGCACAGGGAACGAGCAGTACTTC.

The gene calls are TRBV7-2 and TRBJ2-3, with 7 bases identical to TRBD2. Germline loops: CDR1 SGHTA, CDR2 FQGNSA. CDR3 length: 14 amino acids. Losses at the gene ends were 4 bases for V and 2 bases for J; bases not matched to a gene: 3. CDR3 sequence reads: CASSWTRDTDTQYF. The CDR3 bases are TGTGCCAGCAGCTGGACTAGGGACACAGATACGCAGTATTTT.

V usage is TRBV9 and J usage is TRBJ2-1; TRBD2 agrees at 8 bases. Germline lookup yields CDR1 SGDLS and CDR2 YYNGEE. This CDR3 is built from 15 residues. V lost 4 bases to trimming and J lost 4 bases; unmatched junction nucleotides: 7. CDR3: CASSLTGGAYNEQFF. CDR3 sequence (DNA): TGTGCCAGCAGCCTAACCGGGGGGGCGTACAATGAGCAGTTCTTC. Full variable domain (rest looked up from reference TRBV9 and TRBJ2-1): DSGVTQTPKHLITATGQRVTLRCSPRSGDLSVYWYQQSLDQGLQFLIQYYNGEERAKGNILERFSAQQFPDLHSELNLSSLELGDSALYFCASSLTGGAYNEQFFGPGTRLTVL.

V and J are TRBV7-6 and TRBJ1-1; TRBD1 is a possible D gene (6 bases). Deletions cut 4 bases from V and 11 bases from J, with 14 bases between. The CDR3 sequence is 12 residues long. Germline V gene data show CDR1 as SGHVS and CDR2 as FNYEAQ. The CDR3 loop reads CASSSNRESAFF. The DNA for the CDR3 is TGTGCCAGCAGCTCCAACAGGGAGAGTGCTTTCTTT.

The V call is TRBV27, the J call TRBJ2-1; 9 bases align to TRBD2. Germline V gene data show CDR1 as MNHEY and CDR2 as SMNVEV (reference sequence). Unmatched junction bases numbered 0, after V lost 5 bases and J lost 10 bases. The CDR3 runs to 11 residues. The CDR3 spells CASSTSGEQFF. The CDR3 nucleotides read TGTGCCAGCAGTACTAGCGGGGAGCAGTTCTTC.

This rearrangement joins TRBV7-9 to TRBJ2-2; 7 bases are shared with TRBD2. The CDR3 has 16 residues. Germline V gives CDR1 SEHNR, CDR2 FQNEAQ (reference sequence). V was clipped by 5 bases and J by 1 base; unmatched bases: 7. The CDR3 bases are TGTGCCAGCAGCCGCCTAGGCGGGAGGAACACCGGGGAGCTGTTTTTT. Translated, it gives CASSRLGGRNTGELFF.

The J gene is TRBJ2-5, the V gene TRBV30; D gene ambiguous. Trimming left V 4 bases short and J 9 bases short, with 18 bases between. The CDR3 is made up of 13 amino acids. The germline V gene encodes CDR1 GTSNPN and CDR2 SVGIG (reference sequence). The CDR3 DNA follows: TGTGCCTGGACTTCCCGTAATTATCGGGCCCAGTACTTC. Its protein product is CAWTSRNYRAQYF.

CDR3 in DNA: TGTGCCAGCAGCGGGGGACAGGGGGCGTCGAACACTGAAGCTTTCTTT. This sequence encodes CASSGGQGASNTEAFF. The V gene is TRBV11-3, the J gene TRBJ1-1; 12 nucleotides align to TRBD1. Germline CDR1 and CDR2: SGHNT and YENEEA. The length of the CDR3 is 16 residues. The V gene end was trimmed by 5 bases and the J gene end by 1 base; junction bases not matched to a gene: 5.

Notes on this clone: Other DNA sequences within the sample encode an identical CDR3. The chain couples TRBV7-9 to TRBJ1-1; D ambiguous. The CDR3 contains 13 residues. V lost 1 base and J lost 4, with 7 bases in between. Germline V gene sequence: CDR1 SEHNR, CDR2 FQNEAQ (reference sequence). The CDR3, as DNA: TGTGCCAGCAGCTTAGGTGCCGGCACTGAAGCTTTCTTT. It encodes CASSLGAGTEAFF. Full variable domain (rest looked up from reference TRBV7-9 and TRBJ1-1): DTGVSQNPRHKITKRGQNVTFRCDPISEHNRLYWYRQTLGQGPEFLTYFQNEAQLEKSRLLSDRFSAERPKGSFSTLEIQRTEQGDSAMYLCASSLGAGTEAFFGQGTRLTVV.

The chain has TRBV7-6 and TRBJ2-1, with 11 bases fitting TRBD1. The CDR3 consists of 15 residues. The germline gives CDR1 SGHVS, CDR2 FNYEAQ. V shed 0 bases, J shed 6 bases, and the junction held 1 base outside the gene matches. CDR3 sequence reads: CASSLAGTGGNEQFF. CDR3 nucleotides: TGTGCCAGCAGCTTAGCCGGGACAGGGGGCAATGAGCAGTTCTTC.

The chain joins TRBV27 to TRBJ2-7, with 10 positions matching TRBD1. V lost 4 bases and J lost 6; bases outside the gene matches: 12. CDR3 size: 16 residues. Germline V gives CDR1 MNHEY, CDR2 SMNVEV (reference sequence). DNA for the CDR3: TGTGCCAGCAGTTCCCCACTTCGGGACAGGGGTATCGAGCAGTACTTC. Its protein product is CASSSPLRDRGIEQYF.

This clone was picked up a small number of times. The chain couples TRBV2 to TRBJ2-3; D unresolved. Germline V gene data show CDR1 as SNHLY and CDR2 as FYNNEI. V was cut by 2 bases and J by 4 bases, with 13 bases left in between. The CDR3 spans 15 residues. CDR3 in DNA: TGTGCCAGCAGTGAAAGGCGGTCCCCCCCAGATACGCAGTATTTT. Translating it yields CASSERRSPPDTQYF.

Only one count was recorded for this clone. This chain uses TRBV29-1 with TRBJ1-2; weak D call: TRBD1 (5 bases). Germline CDR1 reads SQVTM; CDR2 reads ANQGSEA. This CDR3 spans 14 amino acids. Trimming shortened V by 3 bases and J by 0 bases, and 11 bases separated the two germline ends. CDR3 in amino acids: CSVERQTANYGYTF. In DNA form, the CDR3 reads TGCAGCGTTGAGAGACAGACCGCTAACTATGGCTACACCTTC.

The CDR3 here is CASSLTLAGQETQYF. The DNA of the CDR3 is TGTGCCAGCAGCTTAACCTTAGCGGGGCAAGAGACCCAGTACTTC. The V and J genes are TRBV7-2 and TRBJ2-5; TRBD2 aligns across 8 bases. This CDR3 is built from 15 residues. V shed 2 bases and J 2 bases; nucleotides not matched to a gene: 4. The V gene's germline CDR1 is SGHTA and CDR2 FQGNSA.

The chain carries TRBV7-3 and TRBJ2-1, with 9 positions matching TRBD1. Per germline, CDR1 SGHTA and CDR2 FQGTGA. J gave up 4 bases and V 4 bases, and 14 bases lay outside the gene matches. The CDR3 has 18 amino acids. The DNA of the CDR3 is TGTGCCAGCAGCTATACCGGCAGGGGACAGGGAAAATACAATGAGCAGTTCTTC. Translation gives CASSYTGRGQGKYNEQFF.

This chain joins TRBV5-1 and TRBJ1-1, with 8 bases lining up with TRBD1. Germline CDR1 and CDR2: SGHRS and YFSETQ. V lost 0 bases, J lost 0 bases, and 4 bases stayed unmatched. The CDR3 has 16 residues. The CDR3 sequence is CASSLAGQVMNTEAFF. The CDR3 DNA follows: TGCGCCAGCAGCTTGGCGGGACAGGTAATGAACACTGAAGCTTTCTTT.

The V gene is TRBV13, the J gene TRBJ1-5, with D perhaps matching TRBD1 (5 bases). Germline CDR1 reads PRHDT; CDR2 reads FYEKMQ (reference sequence). The V end was cut by 2 bases, the J end by 4 bases, with 15 bases between. The CDR3 is 16 residues long. This CDR3 reads CASSLTRGYGNQPQHF. The CDR3 bases are TGTGCCAGCAGCTTAACCCGGGGGTACGGGAATCAGCCCCAGCATTTT.